Following are 23 T cell receptor beta chains from one sample sequenced in a study of CD8 T cells in Susac syndrome. Reverse transcription used about 0.45 to 1 ug RNA and random hexamers. One entry per CDR3 protein, called by TCRdb with MiXCR from the immunoSEQ multiplex PCR reads. The sample consists of some 150,000 distinct CDR3 sequences, over 85% of them appearing once. Sequencing input: CD8+ T cells from PBMCs. These receptors were collected from a human donor with multiple sclerosis.

The chain couples TRBV5-6 to TRBJ2-7; 7 nucleotides match TRBD2. From germline, CDR1 is SGHDT and CDR2 YYEEEE. Trimming removed 4 bases from V and 2 bases from J; junction bases left unmatched: 9. The CDR3 is 15 residues long. Here the CDR3 DNA reads TGTGCCAGCAGCATAGGACTAGGCCGAACCTACGAGCAGTACTTC. It codes for CASSIGLGRTYEQYF.

V and J are TRBV2 and TRBJ1-5; TRBD1 matches at 8 bases. The V gene's germline CDR1 is SNHLY and CDR2 FYNNEI. V lost 6 bases to trimming and J lost 3 bases; unmatched junction nucleotides: 4. The CDR3 consists of 14 residues. The CDR3 sequence: CASRSGQDNQPQHF. CDR3 in DNA: TGTGCCAGCAGATCGGGACAGGACAATCAGCCCCAGCATTTT.

The chain uses TRBV4-2 and TRBJ1-1, with unresolved D. CDR1 is LGHNA, CDR2 YNFKEQ, per germline. With 7 bases removed from V and 2 bases from J, the gap between germline ends came to 11 bases. This CDR3 comprises 13 residues. The CDR3 here is CASTRSDNTEAFF. CDR3 bases: TGTGCCAGCACAAGGTCGGACAACACTGAAGCTTTCTTT.

The rearrangement uses TRBV6-5 and TRBJ1-2; maybe TRBD1 (5 bases). V lost 4 bases to trimming and J lost 3 bases, with 15 bases between them. Germline V gene sequence: CDR1 MNHEY, CDR2 SVGAGI. This CDR3 spans 15 amino acids. The CDR3 DNA is TGTGCCAGCAGTTTAGAAAGGGGCGCTTACTATGGCTACACCTTC. This encodes CASSLERGAYYGYTF.

The chain joins TRBV30 to TRBJ1-3, with D possibly matching TRBD1 (5 bases). Germline-derived CDR1 and CDR2 are GTSNPN and SVGIG (reference sequence). V shed 3 bases and J shed 0 bases, with 15 bases lying between them. This CDR3 has 16 amino acids. CDR3 sequence: CAWSGDSLSSGNTIYF. The CDR3 DNA is TGTGCCTGGAGCGGCGACAGCCTGAGCTCTGGAAACACCATATATTTT.

This chain links TRBV21-1 with TRBJ2-5; the table gives TRBD1 as D, unverified against the DNA. TRBV21-1 is noted as a pseudogene. This CDR3 spans 15 amino acids. DNA for the CDR3: TGTGCCAGCAGCAAAGGAACGGGGACGGGCGAGACCCAGTACTTC. This codes for CASSKGTGTGETQYF.

The V and J genes are TRBV30 and TRBJ2-7, with a weak D call TRBD2 (6 bases). The germline V gene has CDR1 GTSNPN and CDR2 SVGIG (reference sequence). The CDR3 is 14 residues long. V was clipped by 5 bases and J by 5 bases, with 19 bases between them. The CDR3 DNA reads TGTGCCTGGGGAATCGGGACCTCGGGGGACGAGCAGTACTTC. As protein: CAWGIGTSGDEQYF.

The rearrangement uses TRBV2 and TRBJ1-2; D might be TRBD1 (5 bases). Per the germline V gene, CDR1 is SNHLY and CDR2 is FYNNEI. V gave up 3 bases and J gave up 7 bases, with 15 bases separating them. The CDR3 contains 14 residues. CDR3 nucleotides: TGTGCCAGCAGTGAGGGGACGAGGGGAAGTGGCTACACCTTC. Translating it yields CASSEGTRGSGYTF.

The chain carries TRBV7-2 and TRBJ1-1, with D possibly matching TRBD1 (6 bases). Trimming left V 8 bases short and J 8 bases short, with 18 bases between. Germline V lookup: CDR1 SGHTA, CDR2 FQGNSA. The CDR3 runs to 13 residues. The CDR3 coding sequence is TGTGCCAGCCAACTAAACAGGGTTAGCGAAGCTTTCTTT. This sequence encodes CASQLNRVSEAFF.

The chain recombines TRBV9 with TRBJ2-1; the match to TRBD2 covers 10 bases. Germline CDR1 reads SGDLS; CDR2 reads YYNGEE. Trimming cost V 3 bases and J 5 bases; bases outside gene matches: 14. CDR3 length equals 18 residues. This chain's CDR3 is CASSGLMGLAGANNEQFF. CDR3 sequence (DNA): TGTGCCAGCAGCGGTCTCATGGGGCTAGCGGGGGCCAACAATGAGCAGTTCTTC.

The chain has TRBV20-1 and TRBJ2-7; 9 nucleotides match TRBD2. The germline V gene encodes CDR1 DFQATT and CDR2 SNEGSKA (reference sequence). This CDR3 is 15 amino acids long. The J segment lost 4 bases and the V segment lost 0 bases, leaving 7 bases of the junction unmatched. The DNA of the CDR3 is TGCAGTGCTAGAGATACCCTTCTAGCGGGGTACGAGCAGTACTTC. It codes for CSARDTLLAGYEQYF.

The rearrangement links TRBV20-1 to TRBJ1-2; TRBD1 might be the D (5 bases). V was shortened by 3 bases and J by 4 bases, with 9 bases between the two germline ends. Germline V gene sequence: CDR1 DFQATT, CDR2 SNEGSKA (reference sequence). The CDR3 is 12 amino acids. The CDR3 spells CSASGGSYGYTF. The CDR3 DNA follows: TGCAGTGCTAGCGGGGGGAGCTATGGCTACACCTTC.

The chain links TRBV29-1 to TRBJ2-7; D uncertain. Germline lookup yields CDR1 SQVTM and CDR2 ANQGSEA. CDR3 size: 14 residues. V was shortened by 4 bases and J by 0 bases, with 13 bases between the two germline ends. The CDR3 reads CSVVDPLSSYEQYF. The CDR3 bases are TGCAGCGTTGTAGACCCGCTGAGCTCCTACGAGCAGTACTTC.

This rearrangement joins TRBV15 to TRBJ2-5; either TRBD1 or TRBD2 may supply D (6 bases each). This CDR3 is 15 amino acids long. Trimming cost V 0 bases and J 5 bases, with 13 bases left between them. Germline values: CDR1 LNHNV, CDR2 YYDKDF (reference sequence). The CDR3 sequence: CATSRDARGPETQYF. The CDR3 DNA reads as TGTGCCACCAGCAGAGATGCCCGGGGGCCTGAGACCCAGTACTTC.

The chain uses TRBV20-1 and TRBJ2-1; D gene uncertain. Germline-derived CDR1 and CDR2 are DFQATT and SNEGSKA (reference sequence). The CDR3 is made up of 12 amino acids. V shed 3 bases and J shed 7 bases, with 10 bases lying between them. The CDR3 sequence: CSARSLGNEQFF. CDR3 nucleotides: TGCAGTGCTAGGTCTTTGGGGAATGAGCAGTTCTTC.

The chain employs TRBV30 and TRBJ2-7, with TRBD1 as a possible D gene (5 bases). Per germline, CDR1 GTSNPN and CDR2 SVGIG (reference sequence). V dropped 0 bases and J dropped 4 bases, with 16 bases sitting between them. This CDR3 spans 15 amino acids. CDR3 bases: TGTGCCTGGAGTGTACGCAAGGGGCTGCCTTACGAGCAGTACTTC. Translation: CAWSVRKGLPYEQYF.

The CDR3 region has the DNA TGCAGTGCTAGAGATCTCGAGCAGGGACTCTACAATGAGCAGTTCTTC. Translation: CSARDLEQGLYNEQFF. V and J are TRBV20-1 and TRBJ2-1, with D possibly TRBD2 on 6 matching bases. The germline V and J ends were trimmed by 0 bases and 3 bases, with 15 bases remaining between them. This CDR3 region has 16 residues. In germline, CDR1 is DFQATT, CDR2 SNEGSKA (reference sequence).

The rearrangement links TRBV30 to TRBJ1-4; no firm D call. The CDR3 has 11 amino acids. Deletions cut 3 bases from V and 6 bases from J, with 5 bases between. Germline CDR1 GTSNPN, CDR2 SVGIG (reference sequence). CDR3 coding DNA: TGTGCCTGGAGCTATGATGAAAAACTGTTTTTT. The encoded protein is CAWSYDEKLFF.

This clonotype was picked up one time. The V and J genes are TRBV5-4 and TRBJ1-1, with TRBD1 identical over 7 bases. The CDR3 runs 11 residues. Germline CDR1 SGHNT, CDR2 YYREEE (reference sequence). V trimming: 4 bases; J trimming: 8 bases; junction bases outside the gene matches: 2. The CDR3 spells CASSQGQEAFF. The CDR3 DNA sequence: TGTGCCAGCAGCCAGGGACAGGAAGCTTTCTTT.

The chain employs TRBV6-1 and TRBJ2-1; TRBD2 is a possible D gene (6 bases). The germline gives CDR1 MNHNS, CDR2 SASEGT. V shed 1 base and J shed 0 bases, with 7 bases lying between them. This CDR3 contains 15 residues. The CDR3 region has the DNA TGTGCCAGCAGTGAAGACGGGGGCTCCTACAATGAGCAGTTCTTC. This sequence encodes CASSEDGGSYNEQFF.

The rearrangement joins TRBV29-1 to TRBJ2-7; the match to TRBD1 covers 9 bases. The trim removed 6 bases at V and 3 bases at J, leaving 6 bases unmatched. Germline V gene lookup returns CDR1 SQVTM and CDR2 ANQGSEA. The CDR3 has 13 amino acids. In DNA form, the CDR3 reads TGCAGCGTGCTTACGGGACAGGGCTACGAGCAGTACTTC. It translates to CSVLTGQGYEQYF.

The chain has TRBV7-9 and TRBJ2-7; D ambiguous. This CDR3 has 12 amino acids. Germline CDR1 SEHNR, CDR2 FQNEAQ (reference sequence). V was shortened by 1 base and J by 7 bases, with 8 bases between the two germline ends. In DNA form, the CDR3 reads TGTGCCAGCAGCTTAGAGGTGGGAGAGCAGTACTTC. Its translation: CASSLEVGEQYF.

The chain employs TRBV7-9 and TRBJ2-3; maybe TRBD2 (6 bases). Trimming left V 8 bases short and J 6 bases short, with 6 bases between. CDR3 length: 10 amino acids. Per the germline V gene, CDR1 is SEHNR and CDR2 is FQNEAQ (reference sequence). The CDR3 coding sequence is TGTGCCAGCGGAGGGGATACGCAGTATTTT. Translating it yields CASGGDTQYF.